The TCR beta chain under discussion was sequenced for a study of radiation and T cells in renal cell carcinoma. Germline trimming cut 1 base from V and 6 bases from J; bases unmatched to any gene: 6. Germline loops: CDR1 SEHNR, CDR2 FQNEAQ (reference sequence). The CDR3 totals 16 residues. Study-wide results and caveats: No pretreatment tumor biopsies were available for baseline clonotypes.

The sample's time point: blood 2 weeks post-SBRT. Treatment defined: 15 Gy SBRT to primary tumor, nephrectomy 4 weeks later. Remarks on this clone: Its antigen remains unidentified.

Some clones are missing from TCRdb's copy, which holds only in-frame ones; the method was immunoSEQ multiplex PCR. The data contain some 120,000 clones, roughly four fifths of them singletons. The V gene is TRBV7-9, the J gene TRBJ2-3; 11 nucleotides align to TRBD2. The sequence came from a woman aged 55 to 70 with renal cell carcinoma. The sequencing used blood, collected from a patient whose treatment included radiotherapy and nephrectomy. The CDR3 loop is CASSLGTSGPGDTQYF. The CDR3 DNA sequence: TGTGCCAGCAGCTTAGGGACTAGCGGGCCCGGGGATACGCAGTATTTT.